The 8 T cell receptor beta chains below were found in one sample sequenced in a study of sequential checkpoint blockade in melanoma. The protocol was immunoSEQ multiplex PCR, while the TCRdb copy is restricted to in-frame clones and leaves out a portion. The repertoire has about 35,000 clones, roughly 86% of them found once; the top ten carry less than 7%. Described treatment: randomized to nivolumab then ipilimumab (arm A) or the reverse (arm B). This sample comprised CD8+ T cells sorted from blood (inferred from file names), obtained from a patient given nivolumab and ipilimumab in sequence. The receptors shown here come from a human donor with melanoma.

V usage is TRBV14 and J usage is TRBJ2-1; 9 nucleotides match TRBD1. Germline CDR1 and CDR2: SGHDN and FVKESK. The CDR3 runs 15 residues. Unmatched junction bases numbered 6, after V lost 2 bases and J lost 7 bases. The CDR3 coding sequence is TGTGCCAGCAGCCAACGGGACAGGGAAATTAATGAGCAGTTCTTC. The encoded protein is CASSQRDREINEQFF.

J is TRBJ2-3 and V is TRBV6-4, with a possible D match to TRBD2 (5 bases). CDR1 is MRHNA and CDR2 is SNTAGT in the germline V gene. This CDR3 spans 14 amino acids. Trimming shortened V by 3 bases and J by 4 bases, and 11 bases separated the two germline ends. The CDR3 DNA follows: TGTGCCAGCAGTGAATACCCTAGCTCAGATACGCAGTATTTT. Its translation is CASSEYPSSDTQYF.

This chain joins TRBV19 and TRBJ2-1, with TRBD2 as a possible D gene (6 bases). The V end was cut by 1 base, the J end by 2 bases, with 9 bases between. The CDR3 length is 15 residues. The germline V gene has CDR1 LNHDA and CDR2 SQIVND (reference sequence). The CDR3 sequence is CASSIGRGPYNEQFF. The CDR3, as DNA: TGTGCCAGTAGTATAGGGCGGGGACCCTACAATGAGCAGTTCTTC.

CDR3 sequence (DNA): TGTGCCAGCAGCACCGCGCAGGGTGATATAGAGCAGTACTTC. It codes for CASSTAQGDIEQYF. The V and J genes are TRBV5-6 and TRBJ2-7; perhaps TRBD1 as D (5 bases). V was clipped by 4 bases and J by 7 bases, with 18 bases between them. CDR1 SGHDT and CDR2 YYEEEE come from the germline V gene. The CDR3 loop spans 14 amino acids.

The rearrangement joins TRBV20-1 to TRBJ1-1; tentatively, D is TRBD1 (5 bases). V was pared by 8 bases and J by 8 bases, with 12 bases between. Germline V gene lookup returns CDR1 DFQATT and CDR2 SNEGSKA (reference sequence). The CDR3 has 10 residues. Here the CDR3 DNA reads TGCAGTCCCTGGGCAGGGGAAGCTTTCTTT. Translated, it gives CSPWAGEAFF.

The J gene is TRBJ2-7, the V gene TRBV7-9; TRBD1 might be the D (5 bases). CDR3 length: 14 residues. Germline-derived CDR1 and CDR2 are SEHNR and FQNEAQ (reference sequence). The V gene lost 5 bases and the J gene lost 3 bases, with 14 bases spanning the gap. The CDR3 nucleotides are TGTGCCAGCAGCCTAGTCGGACAACTCTACGAGCAGTACTTC. This translates into CASSLVGQLYEQYF.

As DNA, the CDR3 is TGTGCCAGCAGCTCCGAGCGGGGGGTGTCCTACGAGCAGTACTTC. This codes for CASSSERGVSYEQYF. The chain links TRBV7-6 to TRBJ2-7, with 9 positions matching TRBD2. Trimming cost V 4 bases and J 1 base; bases outside gene matches: 5. CDR3 size: 15 residues. Germline V gene sequence: CDR1 SGHVS, CDR2 FNYEAQ.

The chain employs TRBV5-8 and TRBJ1-1, with TRBD1 matching over 7 bases. The CDR3 is 12 residues long. V was pared by 4 bases and J by 5 bases, with 2 bases of the junction left unmatched. Germline CDR1 is SGHTS and CDR2 is YDEGEE. The CDR3 loop is CASSLTGTEAFF. In nucleotides, the CDR3 is TGTGCCAGCAGCCTGACAGGGACTGAAGCTTTCTTT.